The 25 T cell receptor beta chains below all came from one sample that was sequenced in a study of tumor and adjacent non-tumor tissue in lung cancer. TCRbeta libraries were built with three rounds of nested PCR, modified from ARM-PCR. Each CDR3 protein is one row after TCRdb ran MiXCR on the multiplex PCR reads. The sample lists about 70,000 distinct CDR3 sequences, roughly 73% occurring once. The template was RNA from unsorted bulk tissue. Specimen: lung tumor tissue. These receptors all come from a man aged 55-75 years with non-small cell lung cancer.

In the case of this clonotype: The germline gene is not matched at one end of the junction; a read error may be the cause. The chain couples TRBV29-1 to TRBJ2-5; D possibly corresponds to TRBD2 (6 bases). The CDR3 has 17 residues. The V gene's germline CDR1 is SQVTM and CDR2 ANQGSEA. The CDR3 nucleotides read TGCAGCGTTGATGGATACGTAGGAGGGGCGATCGGCGAGATCCAGTATTTC. It specifies CSVDGYVGGAIGEIQYF.

The table lists this clonotype with many counts. A single base separates this from a much larger clone, so it may be a read error. The V and J genes are TRBV29-1 and TRBJ2-7; 7 nucleotides agree with TRBD2. V shed 3 bases and J 2 bases; nucleotides not matched to a gene: 7. Germline V gene lookup returns CDR1 SQVTM and CDR2 ANQGSEA. The CDR3 contains 14 residues. The chain's CDR3 is CSVESGGGPYEQYF. The CDR3 DNA follows: TGCAGCGTTGAGTCCGGCGGGGGACCCTACGAGCAGTACTTC.

To note about this clonotype: A junction end diverges from the germline sequence, so it may reflect a read error. The chain is built from TRBV20-1 and TRBJ2-3, with 15 bases aligning to TRBD2. The CDR3 covers 16 residues. Germline values: CDR1 DFQATT, CDR2 SNEGSKA (reference sequence). Here the CDR3 reads CSATLGLAGGVDMQYF. The CDR3 DNA reads TGCAGTGCTACCTTGGGACTAGCGGGAGGTGTAGATATGCAGTATTTT.

This chain joins TRBV6-2 or TRBV6-3 and TRBJ2-7; possible D gene TRBD2, 6 bases. The ends were cut back, 7 bases at V and 6 bases at J, with 19 bases in the middle. CDR1 and CDR2 (germline): MNHEY, SVGEGT. The CDR3 length is 14 residues. The CDR3 sequence: CASTGGTGMAEQYF. CDR3 nucleotide sequence: TGTGCCAGCACCGGCGGGACCGGCATGGCCGAGCAGTACTTC.

Comments on this clonotype: Germline and junction disagree at one end, which may indicate a read error. V and J are TRBV6-5 and TRBJ2-7, with D perhaps TRBD2 (5 bases). Germline CDR1 MNHEY, CDR2 SVGAGI. The CDR3 runs 13 residues. CDR3 DNA sequence: TGTACCAGCAGCCAGACTACCGGCTACGAGCAGTACTTC. It encodes CTSSQTTGYEQYF.

As regards this clonotype: With a much larger clone just one base away, this may be a read error. The rearrangement joins TRBV7-9 to TRBJ2-2, with TRBD1 identical over 9 bases. CDR1 is SEHNR and CDR2 is FQNEAQ in the germline V gene (reference sequence). The CDR3 is made up of 12 amino acids. CDR3 residues: CSSRTGAGELFF. The CDR3 coding sequence is TGTTCCAGCAGGACAGGGGCCGGGGAGCTGTTTTTT.

This clonotype has only one observation. A much larger clone lies one base from this, so it may be a read error. This CDR3 fails to terminate in the conserved phenylalanine or tryptophan, so it likely reflects a read error. V is TRBV5-4 and J is TRBJ1-1; D is uncertain. The CDR3 consists of 13 residues. Germline CDR1 SGHNT, CDR2 YYREEE (reference sequence). V lost 4 bases and J 8 bases, leaving 15 bases between the germline ends. The CDR3 spells CASSPTEREEAFY. The CDR3 DNA follows: TGTGCCAGCAGCCCAACGGAGCGGGAAGAAGCTTTCTAT.

Comments on this clonotype: With a much larger clone just one base away, this may be a read error. The CDR3 ends on some other residue instead of the conserved phenylalanine or tryptophan, so this is likely a read error. The chain uses TRBV14 and TRBJ2-7; possibly TRBD2 for D (6 bases). The CDR3 length is 14 residues. V lost 4 bases and J lost 4, with 14 bases in between. The germline V gene encodes CDR1 SGHDN and CDR2 FVKESK. CDR3 nucleotide sequence: TGTGCCAGCAGCCCCCGGGAGAGGGTTTACGAGCAGTACTTA. Protein: CASSPRERVYEQYL.

Notes on this clonotype: At one end, the junction sequence differs from germline, possibly due to a read error. CDR3 nucleotide sequence: TGCAGTGCCCTGCGGACTAGCGCCTCCTACGGGCAGTGCTTC. The encoded protein is CSALRTSASYGQCF. This chain joins TRBV20-1 and TRBJ2-7; 9 nucleotides line up with TRBD2. CDR1 is DFQATT, CDR2 SNEGSKA, per germline (reference sequence). The CDR3 runs 14 residues.

Notes on this clonotype: At one end the junction does not follow the germline gene, possibly because of a read error. This chain uses TRBV20-1 with TRBJ1-5; a weak D match, TRBD1 (6 bases). This CDR3 has 15 residues. CDR1 and CDR2 from the germline V gene are DFQATT and SNEGSKA (reference sequence). The CDR3 protein is CSAPRGAGINQSQQF. The CDR3, as DNA: TGCAGTGCCCCTCGGGGGGCAGGGATCAACCAGTCACAGCAATTT.

This clonotype is a singleton in its sample. This chain connects TRBV6-1 to TRBJ2-3, with a weak D call TRBD2 (5 bases). The CDR3 consists of 17 residues. In germline, CDR1 is MNHNS, CDR2 SASEGT. CDR3 DNA sequence: TGTGCTAGAAGTGAACTGGGAGTCGGTTCTGGCACAGATACGCAGTATTTT. It yields the protein CARSELGVGSGTDTQYF.

This clonotype is judged medium-sized. V gene TRBV20-1 combines with J gene TRBJ2-2; no clear D gene. The germline V and J ends were trimmed by 3 bases and 1 base, with 12 bases remaining between them. This CDR3 is built from 15 residues. Germline CDR1 reads DFQATT; CDR2 reads SNEGSKA (reference sequence). The CDR3 region is CSARGWSRNTGELFF. CDR3 nucleotide sequence: TGCAGTGCTAGGGGATGGTCGCGGAACACCGGGGAGCTGTTTTTT.

Notes on this clonotype: Being one base from a much bigger clone, this may be a read error. The V and J genes are TRBV20-1 and TRBJ2-7, with a weak D call TRBD1 (6 bases). This CDR3 region has 13 residues. V lost 6 bases and J 5 bases, leaving 17 bases between the germline ends. The germline V gene encodes CDR1 DFQATT and CDR2 SNEGSKA (reference sequence). Here the CDR3 DNA reads TGCAGTGCCCGGGACACTGGGAAAGACGAGCAGTACTTC. Its translation is CSARDTGKDEQYF.

V and J are TRBV20-1 and TRBJ2-5; D gene uncertain. V shed 6 bases and J shed 5 bases, with 19 bases lying between them. Germline values: CDR1 DFQATT, CDR2 SNEGSKA (reference sequence). CDR3 length: 14 amino acids. The CDR3 bases are TGCAGTGCCCGCTGGGCGACTCTGGCTGAGACCCAGTACTTC. As protein: CSARWATLAETQYF.

In its sample, this clonotype was seen once. The conserved phenylalanine or tryptophan is not found at the CDR3 terminus, so this likely reflects a read error. The DNA is left out, because the CDR3 cannot be placed on it with certainty; the CDR3 is given as TCRdb lists it. The CDR3 protein is CSAPGGQETQYL. This chain links TRBV29-1 with TRBJ2-5; TRBD2, the table's D call, was not compared with the DNA. In germline, CDR1 is SQVTM, CDR2 ANQGSEA. The CDR3 is 12 residues long, ends included.

This clonotype was counted a single time. The junction differs from germline at one of its ends, possibly a read error. The chain joins TRBV20-1 to TRBJ2-1; 9 positions match TRBD2. The germline CDR1 and CDR2 sequences are DFQATT and SNEGSKA (reference sequence). This CDR3 comprises 16 residues. This CDR3 reads CNARNRAGLATSEQFF. CDR3 in DNA: TGCAATGCTAGAAATCGGGCGGGACTAGCCACCAGTGAGCAGTTCTTC.

The chain carries TRBV12-3 or TRBV12-4 and TRBJ1-3; D possibly corresponds to TRBD1 (5 bases). This CDR3 is 14 amino acids long. V gave up 6 bases and J gave up 2 bases, with 11 bases separating them. The CDR3 loop is CASSTQDPGNTIYF. In DNA form, the CDR3 reads TGTGCCAGCAGCACACAGGACCCTGGAAACACCATATATTTT.

This clonotype was detected ten times or more. The chain links TRBV14 to TRBJ2-5; 8 positions agree with TRBD1. Germline CDR1 SGHDN, CDR2 FVKESK. The CDR3 sequence is 14 residues long. V gave up 4 bases and J gave up 5 bases; unmatched junction bases: 6. DNA for the CDR3: TGTGCCAGCAGCCTCAGGGGGCTCGGGGAGACCCAGTACTTC. It specifies CASSLRGLGETQYF. Looking up the rest from reference TRBV14 and TRBJ2-5 gives the full variable domain: EAGVTQFPSHSVIEKGQTVTLRCDPISGHDNLYWYRRVMGKEIKFLLHFVKESKQDESGMPNNRFLAERTGGTYSTLKVQPAELEDSGVYFCASSLRGLGETQYFGPGTRLLVL.

About this clonotype: The junction and the germline gene differ at one end; a read error may be behind it. The rearrangement links TRBV20-1 to TRBJ1-4, with D unresolved. Germline-derived CDR1 and CDR2 are DFQATT and SNEGSKA (reference sequence). This CDR3 region has 13 residues. In DNA, the CDR3 is TGCAGAGATAGAGAGCTGGTAGGTGAAAAAATGTTTTTT. Residues: CRDRELVGEKMFF.

By proportion, this clonotype is medium-sized. The chain uses TRBV29-1 and TRBJ2-3; TRBD2 matches at 7 bases. The CDR3 length is 15 residues. The V and J ends lost 3 bases and 0 bases, in that order; junction bases with no gene match: 6. Germline CDR1 and CDR2: SQVTM and ANQGSEA. The CDR3 loop is CSVDGAGPSTDTQYF. The CDR3, as DNA: TGCAGCGTTGACGGAGCGGGGCCTAGCACAGATACGCAGTATTTT.

Worth noting for this clonotype: Relative to the germline gene, one junction end is altered; a read error may explain this. This rearrangement joins TRBV6-5 to TRBJ2-7, with no clear D. There are 12 residues in the CDR3. Germline CDR1 and CDR2: MNHEY and SVGAGI. CDR3 sequence: CASSYGGYERYF. CDR3 nucleotide sequence: TGTGCCAGCAGTTACGGCGGCTATGAGCGGTACTTC.

To note about this clonotype: The conserved phenylalanine or tryptophan normally closing the CDR3 is absent here, so this likely arose from a read error. The limits of the CDR3 on the DNA are not certain, so only TCRdb's listed CDR3 is given. This chain joins TRBV20-1 and TRBJ2-1; the table's D call of TRBD2 was not tested on the DNA. The CDR3 contains 14 residues when both ends are counted. Germline-derived CDR1 and CDR2 are DFQATT and SNEGSKA (reference sequence). The CDR3 spells CSARLVGDGNEQLS.

Only one count was recorded for this clonotype. Mismatch with germline at one junction end may stem from a read error. The chain employs TRBV11-1 and TRBJ2-1; a possible D gene is TRBD2 (5 bases). The CDR3 is 14 residues long. Germline V gives CDR1 SGHAT, CDR2 FQDESV (reference sequence). Here the CDR3 reads CASSFASGYSEQFF. CDR3 nucleotides: TGCGCCAGCAGCTTTGCCAGCGGCTACAGTGAGCAGTTCTTC.

This sequence joins TRBV29-1 and TRBJ2-1; D not certain. Trimming cost V 7 bases and J 8 bases, with 12 bases left between them. Germline CDR1 SQVTM, CDR2 ANQGSEA. The CDR3 length is 11 residues. In nucleotides, the CDR3 is TGCAGCGCTCCCCCTAACCATGAGCAGTTCTTC. It specifies CSAPPNHEQFF.

The sample holds a few counts of this clonotype. V and J are TRBV18 and TRBJ2-5, with 8 bases identical to TRBD1. Germline values: CDR1 KGHSH, CDR2 LQKENI. The J segment lost 1 base and the V segment lost 8 bases, leaving 6 bases of the junction unmatched. CDR3 size: 14 residues. The CDR3 sequence: CASAEGTGQETQYF. The CDR3 DNA reads as TGTGCCAGCGCAGAGGGGACAGGCCAAGAGACCCAGTACTTC. The full variable domain, in which reference TRBV18 and TRBJ2-5 provide the parts outside the CDR3, is NAGVMQNPRHLVRRRGQEARLRCSPMKGHSHVYWYRQLPEEGLKFMVYLQKENIIDESGMPKERFSAEFPKEGPSILRIQQVVRGDSAAYFCASAEGTGQETQYFGPGTRLLVL.